Presented here are 15 T cell receptor beta chains from one specimen sequenced in a study of CD4 T cells in relation to SARS-CoV-2 and coronaviruses. For these TCRs, the target antigens are not known. CD4+ T cells from unexposed donors were obtained before the COVID-19 pandemic (2011-2018). The cells were cultured for about ten days before CD4+ T cells were isolated. Some clones are missing from TCRdb's copy, which holds only in-frame ones; the method was immunoSEQ multiplex PCR. This sample has 20,000 to 30,000 clones, with roughly 73% found just once. The sample consisted of CD4+ T cells from PBMCs, cultured in vitro. The receptors come from a human donor in good health.

This clone showed up just a few times. The chain uses TRBV27 and TRBJ1-6, with D unclear. V shed 5 bases and J shed 7 bases, with 12 bases lying between them. Germline-derived CDR1 and CDR2 are MNHEY and SMNVEV (reference sequence). The CDR3 contains 14 residues. CDR3: CASSTDMGNSPLHF. In nucleotides, the CDR3 is TGTGCCAGCAGTACAGACATGGGAAATTCACCCCTCCACTTT.

The chain combines TRBV11-2 with TRBJ1-2; D is unclear. Germline-derived CDR1 and CDR2 are SGHAT and FQNNGV. Between the trimmed V and J ends, which lost 1 base and 5 bases, there was a span of 8 bases. This CDR3 region has 13 residues. The CDR3 nucleotides read TGTGCCAGCAGCTTAGCAGAGACGTATGGCTACACCTTC. It is translated as CASSLAETYGYTF. The full variable domain, completed using reference TRBV11-2 and TRBJ1-2, is EAGVAQSPRYKIIEKRQSVAFWCNPISGHATLYWYQQILGQGPKLLIQFQNNGVVDDSQLPKDRFSAERLKGVDSTLKIQPAKLEDSAVYLCASSLAETYGYTFGSGTRLTVV.

This clone came up a few times. This chain joins TRBV12-5 and TRBJ2-1, with 11 positions matching TRBD2. Germline loops: CDR1 LGHNT, CDR2 FRNRAP. V shed 1 base and J 7 bases; nucleotides not matched to a gene: 6. This CDR3 contains 16 residues. CDR3: CASGLGRLAGKNEQFF. The CDR3 nucleotides are TGTGCTAGTGGTTTGGGACGACTAGCGGGAAAAAATGAGCAGTTCTTC.

The V and J genes are TRBV7-8 and TRBJ2-5, with a possible D match to TRBD2 (5 bases). CDR3 length equals 15 residues. Trimming shortened V by 2 bases and J by 2 bases, and 12 bases separated the two germline ends. Germline CDR1 SGHVS, CDR2 FQNEAQ. CDR3 in DNA: TGTGCCAGCAGCTTATCCGGGCGAGGGCAAGAGACCCAGTACTTC. Its translation: CASSLSGRGQETQYF.

V is TRBV4-1 and J is TRBJ2-3; possible D gene TRBD1, 6 bases. Trimming removed 1 base from V and 2 bases from J, with 10 bases in between. The germline CDR1 and CDR2 sequences are MGHRA and YSYEKL. The CDR3 runs to 15 residues. The CDR3 protein is CASSQGSGDTDTQYF. Here the CDR3 DNA reads TGCGCCAGCAGCCAAGGGTCAGGGGACACAGATACGCAGTATTTT.

The rearrangement links TRBV25-1 to TRBJ2-6, with D perhaps matching TRBD1 (5 bases). The CDR3 length is 18 residues. Per germline, CDR1 MGHDK and CDR2 SYGVNS. Trimming shortened V by 5 bases and J by 13 bases, and 30 bases separated the two germline ends. Here the CDR3 DNA reads TGTGCCAGCAGTAATCCTTCAGAACTGGACAAGTCGGGCCAAGTCCTGACTTTC. Protein product: CASSNPSELDKSGQVLTF.

The chain has TRBV3-1 (or the pseudogene TRBV3-2) and TRBJ1-1, with 8 nucleotides matching TRBD1. Germline V gene sequence: CDR1 LGHDT, CDR2 YNNKEL (reference sequence). The ends lost 1 base at V and 1 base at J; junction bases unmatched: 14. The CDR3 runs to 19 residues. The CDR3 region is CASSQGWGTGCRGNTEAFF. The CDR3 coding sequence is TGTGCCAGCAGCCAAGGATGGGGGACAGGATGCCGGGGGAACACTGAAGCTTTCTTT.

The chain combines TRBV11-3 with TRBJ1-2; 8 bases are shared with TRBD1. The CDR3 is 13 residues long. In germline, CDR1 is SGHNT, CDR2 YENEEA. The V and J ends lost 6 bases and 3 bases, in that order; junction bases with no gene match: 3. CDR3 region: CASRTTGDYGYTF. The CDR3 DNA reads as TGTGCCAGCAGAACGACAGGGGACTATGGCTACACCTTC.

The chain employs TRBV5-8 and TRBJ2-1, with D perhaps TRBD2 (6 bases). The length of the CDR3 is 15 residues. Germline CDR1 is SGHTS and CDR2 is YDEGEE. V gave up 4 bases and J gave up 2 bases, with 13 bases separating them. The CDR3 loop is CASSSGGIPYNEQFF. For the CDR3, the DNA is TGTGCCAGCAGCAGTGGGGGGATCCCCTACAATGAGCAGTTCTTC.

V and J are TRBV25-1 and TRBJ1-2; the match to TRBD1 covers 10 bases. The V gene end was trimmed by 6 bases and the J gene end by 8 bases; junction bases not matched to a gene: 12. This CDR3 spans 15 amino acids. Germline values: CDR1 MGHDK, CDR2 SYGVNS. The CDR3 here is CASRGVRTGGWGYTF. The DNA for the CDR3 is TGTGCCAGCAGGGGGGTCCGGACAGGGGGGTGGGGCTACACCTTC.

This chain joins TRBV11-2 and TRBJ2-3; D gene uncertain. V lost 3 bases and J lost 3, with 1 base in between. The length of the CDR3 is 11 residues. CDR1 and CDR2 (germline): SGHAT, FQNNGV. CDR3 nucleotides: TGTGCCAGCAGCTTGACAGATACGCAGTATTTT. This gives the protein CASSLTDTQYF.

The gene calls are TRBV5-4 and TRBJ2-1, with D possibly matching TRBD2 (6 bases). The germline V gene encodes CDR1 SGHNT and CDR2 YYREEE (reference sequence). The CDR3 covers 15 residues. V was pared by 0 bases and J by 10 bases, with 17 bases between. CDR3: CASSLDQRTREEQFF. CDR3 DNA: TGTGCCAGCAGCTTGGACCAGCGGACCCGGGAGGAGCAGTTCTTC. Supplemented by reference TRBV5-4 and TRBJ2-1, the full variable domain reads ETGVTQSPTHLIKTRGQQVTLRCSSQSGHNTVSWYQQALGQGPQFIFQYYREEENGRGNFPPRFSGLQFPNYSSELNVNALELDDSALYLCASSLDQRTREEQFFGPGTRLTVL.

The chain has TRBV7-2 and TRBJ2-7, with TRBD1 matching 7 bases. This CDR3 contains 14 residues. Germline V gene sequence: CDR1 SGHTA, CDR2 FQGNSA. J gave up 6 bases and V 1 base, and 6 bases lay outside the gene matches. The CDR3 sequence: CASSLVRDSLEQYF. CDR3 coding DNA: TGTGCCAGCAGCTTAGTAAGGGACAGCCTCGAGCAGTACTTC. The full variable domain, rest sourced from reference TRBV7-2 and TRBJ2-7, is GAGVSQSPSNKVTEKGKDVELRCDPISGHTALYWYRQSLGQGLEFLIYFQGNSAPDKSGLPSDRFSAERTGGSVSTLTIQRTQQEDSAVYLCASSLVRDSLEQYFGPGTRLTVT.

This sequence joins TRBV7-2 and TRBJ2-7; 7 nucleotides match TRBD1. Germline CDR1 reads SGHTA; CDR2 reads FQGNSA. This CDR3 has 12 amino acids. Germline trimming cut 3 bases from V and 6 bases from J; bases unmatched to any gene: 2. CDR3 sequence reads: CASSLTGFEQYF. The CDR3 DNA reads TGTGCCAGCAGCTTGACAGGGTTCGAGCAGTACTTC. Variable domain in full (rest from reference TRBV7-2 and TRBJ2-7): GAGVSQSPSNKVTEKGKDVELRCDPISGHTALYWYRQSLGQGLEFLIYFQGNSAPDKSGLPSDRFSAERTGGSVSTLTIQRTQQEDSAVYLCASSLTGFEQYFGPGTRLTVT.

The V gene is TRBV15, the J gene TRBJ2-2; TRBD2 is a possible D gene (5 bases). CDR3 length: 17 amino acids. The germline V gene encodes CDR1 LNHNV and CDR2 YYDKDF (reference sequence). V lost 3 bases and J lost 4, with 18 bases in between. CDR3 bases: TGTGCCACCAGCAGGACCTACACAATAGGAGGCACCGGGGAGCTGTTTTTT. Its protein product is CATSRTYTIGGTGELFF.